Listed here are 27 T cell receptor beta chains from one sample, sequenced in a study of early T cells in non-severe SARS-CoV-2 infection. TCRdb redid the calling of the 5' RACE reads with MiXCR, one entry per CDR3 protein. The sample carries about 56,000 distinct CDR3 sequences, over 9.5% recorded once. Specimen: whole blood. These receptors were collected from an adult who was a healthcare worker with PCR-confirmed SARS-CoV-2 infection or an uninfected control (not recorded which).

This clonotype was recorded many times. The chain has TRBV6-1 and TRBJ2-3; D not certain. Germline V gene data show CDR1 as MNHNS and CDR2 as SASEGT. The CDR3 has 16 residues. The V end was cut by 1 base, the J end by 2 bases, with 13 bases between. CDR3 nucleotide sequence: TGTGCCAGCAGTGAAGGACCAGTCCCCCCCACAGATACGCAGTATTTT. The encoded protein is CASSEGPVPPTDTQYF.

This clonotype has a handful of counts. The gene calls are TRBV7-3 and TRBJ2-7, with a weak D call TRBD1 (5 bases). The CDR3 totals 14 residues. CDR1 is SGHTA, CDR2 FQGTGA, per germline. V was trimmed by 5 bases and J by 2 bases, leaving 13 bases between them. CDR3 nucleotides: TGTGCCAGCAGCACCGGACAATTTCCCTACGAGCAGTACTTC. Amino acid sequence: CASSTGQFPYEQYF.

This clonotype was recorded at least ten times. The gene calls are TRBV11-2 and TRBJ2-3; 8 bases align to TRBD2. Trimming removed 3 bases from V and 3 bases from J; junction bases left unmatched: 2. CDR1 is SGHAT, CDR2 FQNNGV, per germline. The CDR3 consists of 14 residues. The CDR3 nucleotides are TGTGCCAGCAGCTTTTCGGGAGGGACAGATACGCAGTATTTT. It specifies CASSFSGGTDTQYF.

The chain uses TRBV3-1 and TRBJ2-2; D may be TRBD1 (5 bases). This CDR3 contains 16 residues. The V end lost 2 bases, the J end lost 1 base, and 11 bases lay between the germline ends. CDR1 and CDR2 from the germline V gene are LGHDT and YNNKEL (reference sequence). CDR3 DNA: TGTGCCAGCAGCCAAAGCCGGACAATGAACACCGGGGAGCTGTTTTTT. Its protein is CASSQSRTMNTGELFF.

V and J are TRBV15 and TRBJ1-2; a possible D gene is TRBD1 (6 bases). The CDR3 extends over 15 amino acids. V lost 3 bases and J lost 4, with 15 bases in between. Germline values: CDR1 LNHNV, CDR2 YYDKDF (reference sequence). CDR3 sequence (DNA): TGTGCCACCAGCAGGCACAGGGAGGGGACCTATGGCTACACCTTC. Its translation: CATSRHREGTYGYTF.

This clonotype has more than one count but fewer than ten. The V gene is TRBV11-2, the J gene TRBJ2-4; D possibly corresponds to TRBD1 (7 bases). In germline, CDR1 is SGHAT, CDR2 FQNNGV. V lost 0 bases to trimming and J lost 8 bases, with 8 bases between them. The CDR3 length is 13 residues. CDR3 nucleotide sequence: TGTGCCAGCAGCTTAGACAGGGGGGACATTCAGTACTTC. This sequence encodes CASSLDRGDIQYF.

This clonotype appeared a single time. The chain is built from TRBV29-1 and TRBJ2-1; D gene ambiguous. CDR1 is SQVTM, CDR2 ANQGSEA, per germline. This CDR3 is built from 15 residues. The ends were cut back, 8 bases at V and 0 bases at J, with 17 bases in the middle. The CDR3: CSSSLAISSYNEQFF. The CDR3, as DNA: TGCAGCTCATCCTTGGCAATCAGCTCCTACAATGAGCAGTTCTTC.

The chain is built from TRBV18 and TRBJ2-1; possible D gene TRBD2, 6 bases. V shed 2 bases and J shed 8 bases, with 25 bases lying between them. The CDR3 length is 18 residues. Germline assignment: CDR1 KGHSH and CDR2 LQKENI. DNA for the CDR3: TGTGCCAGCTCACCAGGACCCCTTTTAGCGGTTACGTTGGATGAGCAGTTCTTC. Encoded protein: CASSPGPLLAVTLDEQFF.

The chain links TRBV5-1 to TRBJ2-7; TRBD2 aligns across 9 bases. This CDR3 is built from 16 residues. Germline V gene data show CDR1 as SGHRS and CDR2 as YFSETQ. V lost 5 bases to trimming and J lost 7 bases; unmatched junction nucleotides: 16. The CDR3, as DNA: TGCGCCAGCAGACCTGATAGCGGGAGCTCGGTAAGGGAGCAGTACTTC. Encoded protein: CASRPDSGSSVREQYF.

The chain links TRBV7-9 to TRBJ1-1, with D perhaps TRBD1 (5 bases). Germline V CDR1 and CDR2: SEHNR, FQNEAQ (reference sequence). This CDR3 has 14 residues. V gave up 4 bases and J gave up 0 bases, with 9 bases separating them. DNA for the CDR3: TGTGCCAGCAGCTCTTCGACAGTGAACACTGAAGCTTTCTTT. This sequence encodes CASSSSTVNTEAFF.

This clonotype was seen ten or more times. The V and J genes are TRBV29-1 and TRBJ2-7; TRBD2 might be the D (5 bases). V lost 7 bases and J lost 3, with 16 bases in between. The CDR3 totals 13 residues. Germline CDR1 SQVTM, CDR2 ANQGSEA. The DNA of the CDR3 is TGCAGCGCCGGTTTTGGGAGTTACTACGAGCAGTACTTC. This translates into CSAGFGSYYEQYF.

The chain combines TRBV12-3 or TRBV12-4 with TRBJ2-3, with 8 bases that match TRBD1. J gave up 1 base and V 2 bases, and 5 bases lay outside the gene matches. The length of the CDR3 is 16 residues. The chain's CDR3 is CASSLYSDRGTDTQYF. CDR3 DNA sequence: TGTGCCAGCAGTTTATATTCGGACAGGGGCACAGATACGCAGTATTTT.

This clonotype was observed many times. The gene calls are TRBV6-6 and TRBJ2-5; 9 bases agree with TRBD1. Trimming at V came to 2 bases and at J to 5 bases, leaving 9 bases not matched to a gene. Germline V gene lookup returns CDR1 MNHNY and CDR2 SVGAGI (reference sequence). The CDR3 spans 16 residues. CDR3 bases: TGTGCCAGCAGTTACCCCGGACAGGGGTCAGGGGAGACCCAGTACTTC. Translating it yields CASSYPGQGSGETQYF.

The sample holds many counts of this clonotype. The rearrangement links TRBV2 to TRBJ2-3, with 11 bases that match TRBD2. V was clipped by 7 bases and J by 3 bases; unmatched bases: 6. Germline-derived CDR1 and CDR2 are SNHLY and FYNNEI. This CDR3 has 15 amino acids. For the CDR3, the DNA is TGTGCCAGCAAGAGACTAGCGGGAATAACAGATACGCAGTATTTT. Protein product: CASKRLAGITDTQYF.

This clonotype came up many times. Here the CDR3 reads CAWSDFVRTGYEQYF. DNA for the CDR3: TGTGCCTGGAGTGATTTCGTCCGGACTGGCTACGAGCAGTACTTC. The rearrangement uses TRBV30 and TRBJ2-7; D is possibly TRBD2 (5 bases). Germline values: CDR1 GTSNPN, CDR2 SVGIG (reference sequence). Trimming stripped 1 base from V and 3 bases from J, with 16 bases between. This CDR3 has 15 amino acids.

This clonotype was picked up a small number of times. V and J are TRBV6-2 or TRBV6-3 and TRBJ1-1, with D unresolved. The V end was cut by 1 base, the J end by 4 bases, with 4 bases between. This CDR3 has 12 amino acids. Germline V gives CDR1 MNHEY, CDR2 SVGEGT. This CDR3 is CASSYLGTEAFF. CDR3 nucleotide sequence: TGTGCCAGCAGTTACTTGGGCACTGAAGCTTTCTTT.

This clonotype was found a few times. The CDR3 loop is CSASRATPEKLFF. The CDR3 DNA follows: TGCAGTGCCTCCAGGGCAACTCCTGAAAAACTGTTTTTT. The chain combines TRBV20-1 with TRBJ1-4; possible D gene TRBD1, 5 bases. Per germline, CDR1 DFQATT and CDR2 SNEGSKA (reference sequence). This CDR3 is built from 13 residues. V lost 6 bases, J lost 7 bases, and 15 bases lay in between.

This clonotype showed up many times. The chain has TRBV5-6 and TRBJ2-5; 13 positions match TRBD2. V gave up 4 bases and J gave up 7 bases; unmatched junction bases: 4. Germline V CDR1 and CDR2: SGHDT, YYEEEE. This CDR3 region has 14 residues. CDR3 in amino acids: CASSGLAGARTQYF. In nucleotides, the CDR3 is TGTGCCAGCAGCGGACTAGCGGGAGCGCGGACCCAGTACTTC.

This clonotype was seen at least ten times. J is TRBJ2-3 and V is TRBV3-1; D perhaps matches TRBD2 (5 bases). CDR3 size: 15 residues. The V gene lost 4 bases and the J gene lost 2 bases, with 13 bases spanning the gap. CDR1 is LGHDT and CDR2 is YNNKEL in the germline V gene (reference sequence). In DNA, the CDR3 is TGTGCCAGCAGCCCCGGTGGGAGATTCACAGATACGCAGTATTTT. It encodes CASSPGGRFTDTQYF.

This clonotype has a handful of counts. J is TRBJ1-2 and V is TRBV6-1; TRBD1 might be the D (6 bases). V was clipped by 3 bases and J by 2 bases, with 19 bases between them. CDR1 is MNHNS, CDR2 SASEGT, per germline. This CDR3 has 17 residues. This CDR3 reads CASSDRGRRQGNYGYTF. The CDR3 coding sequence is TGTGCCAGCAGTGATAGAGGAAGGAGGCAGGGGAACTATGGCTACACCTTC.

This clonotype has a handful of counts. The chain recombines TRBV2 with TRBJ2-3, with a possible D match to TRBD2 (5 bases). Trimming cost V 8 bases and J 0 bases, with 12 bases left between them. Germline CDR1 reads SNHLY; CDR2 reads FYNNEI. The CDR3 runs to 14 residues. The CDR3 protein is CASWAEASTDTQYF. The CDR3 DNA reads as TGTGCCAGCTGGGCGGAGGCGAGCACAGATACGCAGTATTTT.

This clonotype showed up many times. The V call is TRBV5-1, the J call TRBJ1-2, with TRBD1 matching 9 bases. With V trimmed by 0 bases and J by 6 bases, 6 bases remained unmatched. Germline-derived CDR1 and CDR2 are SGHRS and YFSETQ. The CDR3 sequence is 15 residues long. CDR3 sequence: CASSLAGTGSDGYTF. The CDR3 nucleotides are TGCGCCAGCAGCTTGGCCGGGACAGGGTCAGATGGCTACACCTTC.

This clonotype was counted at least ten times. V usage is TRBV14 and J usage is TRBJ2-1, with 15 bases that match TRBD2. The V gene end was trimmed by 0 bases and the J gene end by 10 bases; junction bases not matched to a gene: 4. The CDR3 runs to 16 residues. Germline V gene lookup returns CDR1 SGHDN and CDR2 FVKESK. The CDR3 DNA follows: TGTGCCAGCAGCCAAGAGGGACTAGCGGGAGGCCGGGAGCAGTTCTTC. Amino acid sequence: CASSQEGLAGGREQFF.

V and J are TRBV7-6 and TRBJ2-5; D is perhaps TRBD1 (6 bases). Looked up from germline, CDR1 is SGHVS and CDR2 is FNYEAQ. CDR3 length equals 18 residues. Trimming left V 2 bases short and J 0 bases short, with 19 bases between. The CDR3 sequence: CASSLWGSGAVYQETQYF. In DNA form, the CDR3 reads TGTGCCAGCAGCTTATGGGGATCAGGGGCGGTGTACCAAGAGACCCAGTACTTC.

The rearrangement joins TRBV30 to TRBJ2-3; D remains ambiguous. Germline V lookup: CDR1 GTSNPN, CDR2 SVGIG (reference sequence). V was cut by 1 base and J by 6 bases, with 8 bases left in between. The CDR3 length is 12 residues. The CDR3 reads CAWSEYGDTQYF. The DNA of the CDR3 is TGTGCCTGGAGTGAATATGGCGATACGCAGTATTTT.

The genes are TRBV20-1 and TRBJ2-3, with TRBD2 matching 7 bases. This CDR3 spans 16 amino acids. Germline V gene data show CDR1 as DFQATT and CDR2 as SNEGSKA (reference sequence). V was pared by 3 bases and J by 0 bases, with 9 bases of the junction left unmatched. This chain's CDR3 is CSASSFASGSTDTQYF. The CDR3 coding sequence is TGCAGTGCTAGTTCCTTTGCTAGCGGTAGCACAGATACGCAGTATTTT.

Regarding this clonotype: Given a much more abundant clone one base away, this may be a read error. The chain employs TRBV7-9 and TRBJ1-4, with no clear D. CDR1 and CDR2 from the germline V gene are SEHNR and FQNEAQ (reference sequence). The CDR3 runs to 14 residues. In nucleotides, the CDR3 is TGTGCCAGCTGCTTAGTGAAAGGATATGAAAAACTGTTTTTT. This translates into CASCLVKGYEKLFF.